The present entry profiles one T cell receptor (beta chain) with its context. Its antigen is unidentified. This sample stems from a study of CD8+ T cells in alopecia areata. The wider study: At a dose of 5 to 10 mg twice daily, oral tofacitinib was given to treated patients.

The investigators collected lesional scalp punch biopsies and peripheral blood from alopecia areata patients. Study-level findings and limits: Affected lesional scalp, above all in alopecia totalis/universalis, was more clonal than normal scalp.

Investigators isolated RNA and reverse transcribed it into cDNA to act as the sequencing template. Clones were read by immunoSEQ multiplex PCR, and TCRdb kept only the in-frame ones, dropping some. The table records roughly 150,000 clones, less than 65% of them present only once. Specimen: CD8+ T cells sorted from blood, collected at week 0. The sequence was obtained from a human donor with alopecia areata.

CDR3 sequence reads: CASSEYKTGAGETQYF. The CDR3 nucleotides are TGTGCCAGCAGTGAATATAAAACAGGGGCTGGAGAGACCCAGTACTTC. V is TRBV25-1 and J is TRBJ2-5, with 7 bases matching TRBD1. J lost 4 bases, V lost 0 bases, and 8 bases had no gene match. Per the germline V gene, CDR1 is MGHDK and CDR2 is SYGVNS. This CDR3 comprises 16 residues.